This T cell receptor beta chain was found in a study of HIV-infected patients and healthy controls. Whole blood was used without fractionation, so all unsorted peripheral T cells were included. This CDR3 contains 13 residues. CDR1 MRHNA and CDR2 SNTAGT come from the germline V gene. The germline V and J ends were trimmed by 0 bases and 5 bases, with 5 bases remaining between them. Study results and caveats: In healthy controls, MAIT alpha CDR3s were common; in HIV+ repertoires, severely depleted.

cDNA was made from approximately 0.55 ug RNA using alpha and beta constant primers. Separate chain-specific third strand synthesis with multiplexing indices produced the alpha and beta libraries. All rearrangements within a chain used one primer pair; cDNA molecules carried barcodes. Two random hexamers, added before amplification and joined, formed each molecule's 12-nucleotide barcode. A roughly 24-cycle PCR with P5s and P7 primers followed a short adapter-adding first PCR. TCRdb itself ran the 5' RACE reads through MiXCR, one entry per CDR3 protein. There are about 7,400 distinct CDR3 sequences in the sample; 9.3% occur only once, and approximately 15% lies in the top ten. Notes on this clonotype: Its antigen is unknown. This may arise from a read error, as a much more abundant clone is one base away.

The TCR originated in an adult with HIV infection. The sample consisted of blood, taken before antiretroviral therapy. The rearrangement uses TRBV6-4 and TRBJ2-1; D unresolved. CDR3 sequence (DNA): TGTGCCAGCAGTGACTCGGAAAACAATGAGCAGTTCTTC. It codes for CASSDSENNEQFF.